A single sample gave rise to the 32 T cell receptor beta chains below, sequenced in a study of blood T cells in healthy people across ages. Using a J-beta primer mix together with a sample-barcoded 5' primer, a second PCR was run for about 7 to 12 cycles. TCRdb independently ran MiXCR on the 5' RACE reads; one entry per CDR3 protein. The data hold more than 500,000 distinct CDR3 sequences, with about 25% observed a single time. These same records also appear under a second study, on T cells of mothers and their children.

The specimen was blood. These receptors came from a boy aged 2-15 years in good health.

This clonotype was detected only a few times. The chain is built from TRBV30 and TRBJ2-7; 9 bases line up with TRBD1. After removal of 3 bases from V and 3 bases from J, the junction contained 6 bases not matched to a gene. The length of the CDR3 is 14 residues. Looked up from germline, CDR1 is GTSNPN and CDR2 is SVGIG (reference sequence). The CDR3 region has the DNA TGTGCCTGGAGCCGGGGACAGGGAGGCTACGAGCAGTACTTC. Its protein is CAWSRGQGGYEQYF.

The chain recombines TRBV10-3 with TRBJ2-7; TRBD1 agrees at 11 bases. Trimming removed 10 bases from V and 5 bases from J; junction bases left unmatched: 4. The V gene's germline CDR1 is ENHRY and CDR2 SYGVKD. The CDR3 has 12 residues. The CDR3 nucleotides are TGTGCCACTACGGACAGGGGGCACGAGCAGTACTTC. Amino acid sequence: CATTDRGHEQYF.

The chain links TRBV10-3 to TRBJ2-1, with 10 bases fitting TRBD2. V lost 10 bases, J lost 4 bases, and 10 bases stayed unmatched. CDR3 size: 15 residues. In germline, CDR1 is ENHRY, CDR2 SYGVKD. The CDR3 nucleotides read TGTGCCACGGCCGGACTAGCGGACGCTTACAATGAGCAGTTCTTC. It specifies CATAGLADAYNEQFF.

This clonotype was seen more than once but under ten times. The V call is TRBV20-1, the J call TRBJ1-1; TRBD1 agrees at 7 bases. Germline V gene sequence: CDR1 DFQATT, CDR2 SNEGSKA (reference sequence). J lost 6 bases, V lost 4 bases, and 5 bases had no gene match. This CDR3 has 12 amino acids. The CDR3 sequence: CSATQTGPEAFF. The CDR3 DNA reads as TGCAGTGCTACCCAGACAGGGCCTGAAGCTTTCTTT.

This chain connects TRBV7-9 to TRBJ2-3, with D perhaps assigned TRBD1 or TRBD2 (5 bases each). Germline V gives CDR1 SEHNR, CDR2 FQNEAQ (reference sequence). The CDR3 has 17 amino acids. V lost 1 base and J lost 1, with 15 bases in between. The DNA of the CDR3 is TGTGCCAGCAGCTTAGTCTTGGGGGTTGTCGGCACAGATACGCAGTATTTT. This codes for CASSLVLGVVGTDTQYF.

This clonotype was seen a handful of times. CDR3 bases: TGTGCCAGCAGCTTATTAAGCGGAAATTCACCCCTCCACTTT. Its protein product is CASSLLSGNSPLHF. V and J are TRBV7-9 and TRBJ1-6; D remains unclear. The CDR3 extends over 14 amino acids. V shed 2 bases and J shed 7 bases, with 9 bases lying between them. Germline lookup yields CDR1 SEHNR and CDR2 FQNEAQ (reference sequence).

J is TRBJ2-3 and V is TRBV3-1; D is uncertain. Germline assignment: CDR1 LGHDT and CDR2 YNNKEL (reference sequence). Trimming left V 2 bases short and J 6 bases short, with 15 bases between. The CDR3 has 15 amino acids. The CDR3 spells CASSQYRDHGDTQYF. Written as DNA, the CDR3 is TGTGCCAGCAGCCAATATAGGGATCATGGCGATACGCAGTATTTT.

The CDR3 spells CSARGLAGELFF. For the CDR3, the DNA is TGCAGTGCTAGGGGGTTAGCCGGGGAGCTGTTTTTT. The chain combines TRBV20-1 with TRBJ2-2; D ambiguous. This CDR3 spans 12 amino acids. Per germline, CDR1 DFQATT and CDR2 SNEGSKA (reference sequence). V lost 3 bases and J 6 bases, leaving 8 bases between the germline ends.

Only a few counts were recorded for this clonotype. The CDR3 protein is CASSLSLGLAGARREQYF. DNA for the CDR3: TGTGCCAGCAGCTTGTCTCTGGGACTAGCGGGAGCTCGGCGCGAGCAGTACTTC. This chain joins TRBV11-2 and TRBJ2-5, with 14 bases that match TRBD2. The J call is uncertain, as TRBJ2-7 better fits the DNA end. The CDR3 is 18 amino acids. CDR1 and CDR2 from the germline V gene are SGHAT and FQNNGV.

The chain employs TRBV3-1 and TRBJ1-6; 9 nucleotides match TRBD1. The CDR3 is made up of 15 amino acids. J lost 10 bases, V lost 4 bases, and 8 bases had no gene match. Germline CDR1 is LGHDT and CDR2 is YNNKEL (reference sequence). In DNA, the CDR3 is TGTGCCAGCAGCCCTTCGGGACAGGGTAACTCACCCCTCCACTTT. Amino acid sequence: CASSPSGQGNSPLHF.

The J gene is TRBJ2-4, the V gene TRBV9; 7 bases fit TRBD1. Germline-derived CDR1 and CDR2 are SGDLS and YYNGEE. With V trimmed by 4 bases and J by 6 bases, 4 bases remained unmatched. The CDR3 has 13 amino acids. The CDR3 bases are TGTGCCAGCAGCTCAGGGACAGTAAACATTCAGTACTTC. Its translation is CASSSGTVNIQYF.

This chain uses TRBV15 with TRBJ1-3; D unclear. The CDR3 has 15 residues. Germline CDR1 LNHNV, CDR2 YYDKDF (reference sequence). V gave up 3 bases and J gave up 1 base, with 10 bases separating them. CDR3 protein: CATSSERHSGNTIYF. The CDR3 DNA reads TGTGCCACCAGCAGCGAACGCCATTCTGGAAACACCATATATTTT.

The J gene is TRBJ2-1, the V gene TRBV12-5; 7 nucleotides align to TRBD1. With V trimmed by 1 base and J by 3 bases, 3 bases remained unmatched. This CDR3 region has 15 residues. Germline lookup yields CDR1 LGHNT and CDR2 FRNRAP. The CDR3 loop reads CASGLGQGGYNEQFF. The DNA for the CDR3 is TGTGCTAGTGGTTTGGGACAGGGCGGCTACAATGAGCAGTTCTTC.

This clonotype was seen a handful of times. This chain connects TRBV20-1 to TRBJ1-1, with D perhaps matching TRBD1 (5 bases). The CDR3 spans 15 residues. V lost 6 bases and J lost 4, with 21 bases in between. Germline CDR1 reads DFQATT; CDR2 reads SNEGSKA (reference sequence). CDR3 region: CSAGTLPGRFTEAFF. Written as DNA, the CDR3 is TGCAGTGCGGGAACCCTCCCAGGGAGGTTCACTGAAGCTTTCTTT.

This clonotype was seen more than once but under ten times. The rearrangement joins TRBV5-1 to TRBJ1-5; D remains ambiguous. Trimming removed 3 bases at V and 10 bases at J, with 14 bases between. The CDR3 sequence is 13 residues long. Germline CDR1 SGHRS, CDR2 YFSETQ. CDR3 sequence reads: CASSYRAEGPQHF. The CDR3 coding sequence is TGCGCCAGCAGCTATAGGGCGGAGGGACCCCAGCATTTT.

The CDR3 DNA sequence: TGCGCCAGCAGAGGACAGGCCACTTTGAGGGGGGATACGCAGTATTTT. This translates into CASRGQATLRGDTQYF. The chain recombines TRBV5-1 with TRBJ2-3; TRBD1 matches 7 bases. J was trimmed by 6 bases and V by 5 bases; bases with no gene match: 15. The CDR3 spans 16 residues. Germline values: CDR1 SGHRS, CDR2 YFSETQ.

As concerns this clonotype: A junction end diverges from the germline sequence, so it may reflect a read error. This chain joins TRBV30 and TRBJ2-5; the D gene is possibly TRBD2 (5 bases). CDR1 is GTSNPN, CDR2 SVGIG, per germline (reference sequence). The CDR3 covers 13 residues. The chain's CDR3 is CAWSSIRWETQYF. As DNA, the CDR3 is TGTGCCTGGAGTTCCATAAGATGGGAGACCCAGTACTTT.

The chain combines TRBV6-1 with TRBJ2-7; D may be TRBD1 (6 bases). The CDR3 length is 13 residues. CDR1 and CDR2 from the germline V gene are MNHNS and SASEGT. V lost 8 bases, J lost 4 bases, and 15 bases lay in between. CDR3 sequence: CASSRDTLYEQYF. The CDR3 bases are TGTGCCAGCTCCCGGGACACCTTATACGAGCAGTACTTC.

This clonotype has more than one count but fewer than ten. The chain uses TRBV5-1 and TRBJ1-2; the match to TRBD1 covers 7 bases. The CDR3 covers 15 residues. With V trimmed by 4 bases and J by 0 bases, 6 bases remained unmatched. Per the germline V gene, CDR1 is SGHRS and CDR2 is YFSETQ. The CDR3: CASSLRQGANYGYTF. The CDR3, as DNA: TGCGCCAGCAGCCTACGACAGGGAGCTAACTATGGCTACACCTTC.

The chain combines TRBV2 with TRBJ2-2; possibly TRBD1 or TRBD2 for D (5 bases each). The germline CDR1 and CDR2 sequences are SNHLY and FYNNEI. The CDR3 totals 16 residues. Trimming pared 4 bases from V and 6 bases from J, leaving 18 bases between. This CDR3 is CASSARGAELAGELFF. The CDR3 nucleotides read TGTGCCAGCAGTGCACGAGGGGCCGAACTGGCCGGGGAGCTGTTTTTT.

This clonotype has only a few counts. The chain carries TRBV4-3 and TRBJ1-4; D is ambiguous. The CDR3 totals 16 residues. V lost 0 bases to trimming and J lost 6 bases, with 14 bases between them. Germline assignment: CDR1 LGHNA and CDR2 YSLEER. The CDR3 loop is CASSQDLRAPDEKLFF. In nucleotides, the CDR3 is TGCGCCAGCAGCCAAGATCTGAGGGCCCCGGATGAAAAACTGTTTTTT.

The table lists this clonotype with a few counts. This sequence joins TRBV20-1 and TRBJ2-5, with D possibly matching TRBD1 (5 bases). V shed 2 bases and J shed 1 base, with 17 bases lying between them. Germline V CDR1 and CDR2: DFQATT, SNEGSKA (reference sequence). The CDR3 consists of 16 residues. DNA of the CDR3: TGCAGTGCTAGACCAAGACAGCCAGTATCCCAAGAGACCCAGTACTTC. It yields the protein CSARPRQPVSQETQYF.

This clonotype has only a few counts. The chain joins TRBV30 to TRBJ1-1, with 8 bases matching TRBD1. CDR1 and CDR2 (germline): GTSNPN, SVGIG (reference sequence). The J segment lost 4 bases and the V segment lost 3 bases, leaving 1 base of the junction unmatched. The CDR3 sequence is 12 residues long. Written as DNA, the CDR3 is TGTGCCTGGAGGACAGGGGCCACTGAAGCTTTCTTT. Its protein is CAWRTGATEAFF.

V gene TRBV13 combines with J gene TRBJ2-1; D gene unclear. Per the germline V gene, CDR1 is PRHDT and CDR2 is FYEKMQ (reference sequence). Trimming took off 1 base at V and 0 bases at J, with 10 bases between the two ends. The CDR3 has 16 amino acids. The CDR3 coding sequence is TGTGCCAGCAGCTTAGATCATTTAAGCTCCTACAATGAGCAGTTCTTC. This translates into CASSLDHLSSYNEQFF.

V gene TRBV7-9 combines with J gene TRBJ2-5, with D maybe TRBD1 (7 bases). The CDR3 spans 14 residues. CDR1 is SEHNR and CDR2 is FQNEAQ in the germline V gene (reference sequence). Trimming removed 5 bases at V and 4 bases at J, with 14 bases between. In nucleotides, the CDR3 is TGTGCCAGCAGCGGAGGGGGCGTGGTAGAGACCCAGTACTTC. This encodes CASSGGGVVETQYF.

The gene calls are TRBV3-1 and TRBJ2-5; TRBD2 matches at 7 bases. With 4 bases clipped from V and 0 bases from J, the junction kept 11 bases outside the gene matches. CDR3 length: 17 residues. CDR1 LGHDT and CDR2 YNNKEL come from the germline V gene (reference sequence). CDR3 in amino acids: CASSPRGAGLYQETQYF. The CDR3 coding sequence is TGTGCCAGCAGCCCCCGGGGAGCGGGATTGTACCAAGAGACCCAGTACTTC.

V gene TRBV6-2 or TRBV6-3 combines with J gene TRBJ2-5; D is possibly TRBD2 (6 bases). TRBJ2-7 explains the end of the DNA better; the J call may be wrong. Germline V CDR1 and CDR2: MNHEY, SVGEGT. The CDR3 is 18 amino acids. Written as DNA, the CDR3 is TGTGCCAGCAGTTACCAGATTTTGGAGGGAGGTTTTAGCTACGAGCAGTACTTC. Translating gives CASSYQILEGGFSYEQYF.

The chain combines TRBV5-1 with TRBJ2-7; no definite D call. The CDR3 is made up of 16 amino acids. V shed 3 bases and J shed 7 bases, with 23 bases lying between them. In germline, CDR1 is SGHRS, CDR2 YFSETQ. The CDR3 sequence is CASSSTPHSILREQYF. The DNA for the CDR3 is TGCGCCAGCAGCTCAACCCCTCACTCAATACTACGGGAGCAGTACTTC.

The sample holds a few counts of this clonotype. The chain carries TRBV4-1 and TRBJ1-2; D is possibly TRBD1 (6 bases). Looked up from germline, CDR1 is MGHRA and CDR2 is YSYEKL. V shed 3 bases and J shed 4 bases, with 15 bases lying between them. The CDR3 runs to 15 residues. CDR3 region: CASSQWEAQGYGYTF. CDR3 sequence (DNA): TGCGCCAGCAGCCAGTGGGAGGCACAGGGCTATGGCTACACCTTC.

The chain links TRBV29-1 to TRBJ2-1, with 10 bases identical to TRBD2. Germline CDR1 and CDR2: SQVTM and ANQGSEA. V lost 8 bases, J lost 8 bases, and 12 bases stayed unmatched. CDR3 length: 14 residues. CDR3 nucleotides: TGCAGCTCCAAGGGTACTAGCGGGACCGATGAGCAGTTCTTC. Its protein is CSSKGTSGTDEQFF.

CDR3 loop: CASSYDSPLMSGANVLTF. As DNA, the CDR3 is TGTGCCAGCAGTTACGACAGCCCCCTCATGTCCGGGGCCAACGTCCTGACTTTC. This chain links TRBV6-5 with TRBJ2-6, with D possibly matching TRBD1 (5 bases). V was shortened by 2 bases and J by 4 bases, with 18 bases between the two germline ends. This CDR3 is built from 18 residues. Per germline, CDR1 MNHEY and CDR2 SVGAGI.

This clonotype was found a few times. This rearrangement joins TRBV29-1 to TRBJ2-7; TRBD1 matches at 12 bases. V trimming: 5 bases; J trimming: 5 bases; junction bases outside the gene matches: 4. Per germline, CDR1 SQVTM and CDR2 ANQGSEA. The CDR3 totals 13 residues. CDR3 nucleotides: TGCAGCGTTTGGGACAGGGGGCCAGACGAGCAGTACTTC. Its protein is CSVWDRGPDEQYF.